This paragraph covers one T cell receptor beta chain sequence. This entry belongs to a study of T cell responses to AZD1222 COVID-19 vaccine. The assay was immunoSEQ multiplex PCR, and TCRdb's table has in-frame clones only and misses some. This sample yields more than 85,000 clones, of which around nine tenths are seen a single time; approximately 19% belongs to the top ten. The sample consisted of peripheral blood, taken on day 0 of AZD1222 vaccination. The TCR comes from an adult in good health.

The CDR3 here is CASSQRVGYGYTF. CDR3 bases: TGCGCCAGCAGCCAGAGGGTAGGCTATGGCTACACCTTC. This rearrangement joins TRBV4-1 to TRBJ1-2; no firm D call. Trimming shortened V by 3 bases and J by 4 bases, and 9 bases separated the two germline ends. This CDR3 comprises 13 residues. The germline CDR1 and CDR2 sequences are MGHRA and YSYEKL.